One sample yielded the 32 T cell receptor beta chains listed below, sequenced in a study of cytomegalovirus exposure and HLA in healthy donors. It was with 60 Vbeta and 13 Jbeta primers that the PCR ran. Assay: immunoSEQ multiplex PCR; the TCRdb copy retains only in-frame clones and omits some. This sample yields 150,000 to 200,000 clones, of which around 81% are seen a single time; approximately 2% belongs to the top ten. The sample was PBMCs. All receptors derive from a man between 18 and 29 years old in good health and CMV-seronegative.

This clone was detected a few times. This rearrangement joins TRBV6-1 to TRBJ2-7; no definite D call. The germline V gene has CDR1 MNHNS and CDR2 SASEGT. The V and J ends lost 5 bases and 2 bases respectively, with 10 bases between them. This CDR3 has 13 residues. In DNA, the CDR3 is TGTGCCAGCAGTCTACGACAAGCCTACGAGCAGTACTTC. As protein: CASSLRQAYEQYF.

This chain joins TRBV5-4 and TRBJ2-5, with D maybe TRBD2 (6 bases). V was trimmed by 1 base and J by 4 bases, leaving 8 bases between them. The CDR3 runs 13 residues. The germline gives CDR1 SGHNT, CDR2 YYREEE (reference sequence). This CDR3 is CASSLPGGETQYF. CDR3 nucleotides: TGTGCCAGCAGCTTGCCCGGGGGAGAGACCCAGTACTTC.

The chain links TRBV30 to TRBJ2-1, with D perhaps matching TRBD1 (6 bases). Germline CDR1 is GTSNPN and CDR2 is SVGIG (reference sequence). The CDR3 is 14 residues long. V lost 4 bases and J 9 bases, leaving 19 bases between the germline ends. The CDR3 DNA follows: TGTGCCTGGAACATAGGGGGTAGCTCTGGTGAGCAGTTCTTC. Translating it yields CAWNIGGSSGEQFF.

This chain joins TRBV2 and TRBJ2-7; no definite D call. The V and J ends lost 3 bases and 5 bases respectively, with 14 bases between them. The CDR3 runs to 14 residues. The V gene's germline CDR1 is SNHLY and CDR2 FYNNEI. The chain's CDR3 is CASSEELVSHEQYF. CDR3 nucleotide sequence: TGTGCCAGCAGTGAGGAGTTGGTCAGTCACGAGCAGTACTTC.

Here the CDR3 DNA reads TGCGCCAGCAGCCAAGAACCAGGGGGAGTGATCCACGAGCAGTACTTC. This encodes CASSQEPGGVIHEQYF. This rearrangement joins TRBV4-3 to TRBJ2-7; TRBD1 matches at 7 bases. The length of the CDR3 is 16 residues. Germline V gene lookup returns CDR1 LGHNA and CDR2 YSLEER. J was trimmed by 5 bases and V by 0 bases; bases with no gene match: 10.

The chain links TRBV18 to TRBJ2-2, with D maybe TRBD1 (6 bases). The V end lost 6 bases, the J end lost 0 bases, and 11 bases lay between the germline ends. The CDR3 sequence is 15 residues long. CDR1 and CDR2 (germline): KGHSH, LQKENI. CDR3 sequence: CASSAGTTNTGELFF. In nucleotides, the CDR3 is TGTGCCAGCTCTGCCGGGACAACGAACACCGGGGAGCTGTTTTTT. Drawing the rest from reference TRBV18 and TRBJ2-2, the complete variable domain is NAGVMQNPRHLVRRRGQEARLRCSPMKGHSHVYWYRQLPEEGLKFMVYLQKENIIDESGMPKERFSAEFPKEGPSILRIQQVVRGDSAAYFCASSAGTTNTGELFFGEGSRLTVL.

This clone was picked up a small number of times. The CDR3 nucleotides are TGCGCCAGCGGGACTAGCGGGAGGGCTCAAATGATGACCTACGAGCAGTACTTC. This sequence encodes CASGTSGRAQMMTYEQYF. The V and J genes are TRBV10-1 and TRBJ2-7, with 16 bases lining up with TRBD2. The germline V gene has CDR1 WNHNN and CDR2 SYGVQD (reference sequence). The CDR3 has 18 amino acids. J was trimmed by 2 bases and V by 8 bases; bases with no gene match: 12.

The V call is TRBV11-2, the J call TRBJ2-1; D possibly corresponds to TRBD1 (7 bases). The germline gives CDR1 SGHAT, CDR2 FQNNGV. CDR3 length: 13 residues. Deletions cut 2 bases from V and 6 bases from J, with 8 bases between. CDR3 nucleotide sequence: TGTGCCAGCAGCTTACAGGGGGGCAATGAGCAGTTCTTC. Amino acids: CASSLQGGNEQFF.

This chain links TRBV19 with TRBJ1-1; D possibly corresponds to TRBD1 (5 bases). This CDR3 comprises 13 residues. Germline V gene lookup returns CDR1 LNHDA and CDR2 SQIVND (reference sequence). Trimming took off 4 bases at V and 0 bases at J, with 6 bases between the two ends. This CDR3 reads CASSTRVNTEAFF. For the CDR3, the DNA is TGTGCCAGTAGTACCAGGGTGAACACTGAAGCTTTCTTT. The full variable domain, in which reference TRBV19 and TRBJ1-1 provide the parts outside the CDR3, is DGGITQSPKYLFRKEGQNVTLSCEQNLNHDAMYWYRQDPGQGLRLIYYSQIVNDFQKGDIAEGYSVSREKKESFPLTVTSAQKNPTAFYLCASSTRVNTEAFFGQGTRLTVV.

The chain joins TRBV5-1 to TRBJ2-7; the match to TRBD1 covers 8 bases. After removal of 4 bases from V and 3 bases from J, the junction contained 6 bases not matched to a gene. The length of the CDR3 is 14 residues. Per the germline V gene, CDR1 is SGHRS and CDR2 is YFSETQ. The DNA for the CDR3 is TGCGCCAGCAGCCCTGGACAGGGATACTACGAGCAGTACTTC. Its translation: CASSPGQGYYEQYF.

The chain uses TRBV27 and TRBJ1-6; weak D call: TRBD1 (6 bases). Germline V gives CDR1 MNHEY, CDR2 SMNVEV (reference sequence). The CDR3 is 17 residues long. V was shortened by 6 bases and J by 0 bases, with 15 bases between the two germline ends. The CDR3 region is CASSRGGPSSYNSPLHF. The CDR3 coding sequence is TGTGCCAGCAGCCGCGGGGGGCCTAGCTCCTATAATTCACCCCTCCACTTT.

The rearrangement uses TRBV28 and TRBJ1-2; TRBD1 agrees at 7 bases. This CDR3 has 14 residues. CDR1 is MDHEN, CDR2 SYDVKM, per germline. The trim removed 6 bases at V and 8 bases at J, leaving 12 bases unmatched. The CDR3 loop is CASSPYVTGNGYTF. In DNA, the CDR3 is TGTGCCAGCAGCCCGTATGTGACAGGGAACGGCTACACCTTC.

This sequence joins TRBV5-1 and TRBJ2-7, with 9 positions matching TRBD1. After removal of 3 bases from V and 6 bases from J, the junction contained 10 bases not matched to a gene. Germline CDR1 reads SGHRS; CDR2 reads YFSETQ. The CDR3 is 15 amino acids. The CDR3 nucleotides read TGCGCCAGCAGCTCCTCCGGGACAGGGAGTGGCGAGCAGTACTTC. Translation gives CASSSSGTGSGEQYF.

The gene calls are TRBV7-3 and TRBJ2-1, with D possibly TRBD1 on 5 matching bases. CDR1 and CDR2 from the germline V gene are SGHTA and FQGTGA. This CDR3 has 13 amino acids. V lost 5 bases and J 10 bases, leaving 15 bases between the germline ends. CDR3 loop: CASSAQGKSEQFF. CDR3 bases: TGTGCCAGCAGCGCGCAGGGAAAAAGCGAGCAGTTCTTC.

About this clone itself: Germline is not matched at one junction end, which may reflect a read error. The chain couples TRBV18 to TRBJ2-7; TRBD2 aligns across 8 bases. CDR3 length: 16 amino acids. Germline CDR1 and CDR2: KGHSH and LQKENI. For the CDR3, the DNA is TGTGCCAGCTCACCAGGACTTGAGCGGGGGCCGTACGGGCAGTACTTC. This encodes CASSPGLERGPYGQYF.

The CDR3 DNA reads TGCAGCGTTGCGGGGTGGAATAAGGATCTATACCGTTCGAGCTCCTACAATGAGCAGTTCTTC. Protein: CSVAGWNKDLYRSSSYNEQFF. The chain couples TRBV29-1 to TRBJ2-1; tentative D call: TRBD2 (5 bases). Trimming left V 4 bases short and J 0 bases short, with 31 bases between. The CDR3 sequence is 21 residues long. Germline CDR1 is SQVTM and CDR2 is ANQGSEA.

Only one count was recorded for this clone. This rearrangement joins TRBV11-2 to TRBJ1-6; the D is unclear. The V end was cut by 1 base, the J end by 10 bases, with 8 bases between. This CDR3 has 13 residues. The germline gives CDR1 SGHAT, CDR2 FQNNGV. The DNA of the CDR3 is TGTGCCAGCAGCTTAGGAGGAGGATCACCCCTCCACTTT. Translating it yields CASSLGGGSPLHF.

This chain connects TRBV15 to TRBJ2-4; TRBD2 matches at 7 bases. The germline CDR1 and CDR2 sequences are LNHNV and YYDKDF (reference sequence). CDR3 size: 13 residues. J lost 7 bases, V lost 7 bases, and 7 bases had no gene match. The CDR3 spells CATTVGGWNIQYF. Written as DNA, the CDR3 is TGTGCCACCACCGTGGGGGGGTGGAACATTCAGTACTTC.

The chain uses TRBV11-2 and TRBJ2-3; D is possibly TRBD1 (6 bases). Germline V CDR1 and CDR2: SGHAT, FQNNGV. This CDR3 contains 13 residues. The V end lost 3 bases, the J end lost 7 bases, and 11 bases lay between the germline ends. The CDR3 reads CASSFDRTHTQYF. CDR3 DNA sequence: TGTGCCAGCAGCTTTGACAGGACCCATACGCAGTATTTT.

The CDR3: CASSTLGPYQETQYF. CDR3 in DNA: TGTGCCAGCAGTACCTTGGGGCCATACCAAGAGACCCAGTACTTC. The rearrangement joins TRBV6-5 to TRBJ2-5, with a weak D call TRBD1 (5 bases). Per the germline V gene, CDR1 is MNHEY and CDR2 is SVGAGI. The CDR3 has 15 residues. The V gene lost 5 bases and the J gene lost 0 bases, with 13 bases spanning the gap.

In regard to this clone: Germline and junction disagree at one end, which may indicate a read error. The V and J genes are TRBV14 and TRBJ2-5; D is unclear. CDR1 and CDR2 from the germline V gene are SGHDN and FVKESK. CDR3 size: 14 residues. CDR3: CTSSQDLSQETQYF. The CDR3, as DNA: TGTACCAGCAGCCAAGATCTTAGCCAAGAGACCCAGTACTTC.

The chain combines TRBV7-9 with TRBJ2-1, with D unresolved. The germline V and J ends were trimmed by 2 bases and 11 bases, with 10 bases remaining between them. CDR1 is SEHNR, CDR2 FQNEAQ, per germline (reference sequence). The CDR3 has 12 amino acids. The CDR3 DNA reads TGTGCCAGCAGCTTACGAGTACTCCAGCAGTTCTTC. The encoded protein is CASSLRVLQQFF. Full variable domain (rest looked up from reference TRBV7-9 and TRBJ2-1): DTGVSQNPRHKITKRGQNVTFRCDPISEHNRLYWYRQTLGQGPEFLTYFQNEAQLEKSRLLSDRFSAERPKGSFSTLEIQRTEQGDSAMYLCASSLRVLQQFFGPGTRLTVL.

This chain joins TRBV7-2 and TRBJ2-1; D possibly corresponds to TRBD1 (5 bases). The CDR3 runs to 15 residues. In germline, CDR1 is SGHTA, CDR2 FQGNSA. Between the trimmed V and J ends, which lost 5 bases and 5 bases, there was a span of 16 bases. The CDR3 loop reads CASSPRGRRHNEQFF. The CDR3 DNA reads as TGTGCCAGCAGCCCAAGGGGCAGAAGACACAATGAGCAGTTCTTC.

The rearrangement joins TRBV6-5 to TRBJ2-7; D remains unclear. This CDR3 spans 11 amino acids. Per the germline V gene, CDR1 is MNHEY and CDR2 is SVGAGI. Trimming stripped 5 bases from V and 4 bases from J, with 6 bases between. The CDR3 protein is CASSTEYEQYF. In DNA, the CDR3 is TGTGCCAGCAGTACCGAGTACGAGCAGTACTTC.

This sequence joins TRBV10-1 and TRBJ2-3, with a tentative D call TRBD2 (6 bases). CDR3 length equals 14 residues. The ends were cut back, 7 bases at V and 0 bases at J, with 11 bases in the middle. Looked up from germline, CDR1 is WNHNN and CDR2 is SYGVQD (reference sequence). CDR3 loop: CASKAGTSTDTQYF. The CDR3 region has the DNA TGCGCCAGCAAAGCCGGGACTAGCACAGATACGCAGTATTTT.

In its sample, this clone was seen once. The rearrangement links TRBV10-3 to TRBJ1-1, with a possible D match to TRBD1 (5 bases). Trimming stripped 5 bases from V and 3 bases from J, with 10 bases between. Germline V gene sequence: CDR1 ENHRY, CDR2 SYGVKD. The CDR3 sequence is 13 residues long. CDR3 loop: CAISKPGDTEAFF. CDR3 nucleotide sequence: TGTGCCATCAGTAAACCGGGGGACACTGAAGCTTTCTTT.

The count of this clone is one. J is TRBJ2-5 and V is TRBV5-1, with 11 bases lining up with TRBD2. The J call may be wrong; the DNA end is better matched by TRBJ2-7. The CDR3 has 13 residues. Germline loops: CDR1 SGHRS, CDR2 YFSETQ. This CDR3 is CASKVAGGREQYF. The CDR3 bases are TGCGCCAGCAAAGTAGCGGGGGGGCGCGAGCAGTACTTC.

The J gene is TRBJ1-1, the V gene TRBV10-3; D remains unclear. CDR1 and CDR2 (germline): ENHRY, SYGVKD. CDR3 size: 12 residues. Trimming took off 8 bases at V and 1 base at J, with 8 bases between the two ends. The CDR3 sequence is CAIGQSNTEAFF. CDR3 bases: TGTGCCATCGGGCAGTCGAACACTGAAGCTTTCTTT.

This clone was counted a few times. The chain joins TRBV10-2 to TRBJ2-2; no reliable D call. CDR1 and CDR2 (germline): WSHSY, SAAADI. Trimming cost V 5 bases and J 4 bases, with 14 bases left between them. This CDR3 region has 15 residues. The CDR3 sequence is CASSPQDSGTGELFF. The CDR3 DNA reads TGCGCCAGCAGTCCCCAAGATTCGGGCACCGGGGAGCTGTTTTTT.

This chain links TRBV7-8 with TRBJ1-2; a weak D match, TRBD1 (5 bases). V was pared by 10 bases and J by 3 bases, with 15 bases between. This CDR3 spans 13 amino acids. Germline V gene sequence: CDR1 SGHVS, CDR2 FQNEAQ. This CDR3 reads CATLGGIYYGYTF. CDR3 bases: TGTGCCACCCTGGGGGGGATCTACTATGGCTACACCTTC.

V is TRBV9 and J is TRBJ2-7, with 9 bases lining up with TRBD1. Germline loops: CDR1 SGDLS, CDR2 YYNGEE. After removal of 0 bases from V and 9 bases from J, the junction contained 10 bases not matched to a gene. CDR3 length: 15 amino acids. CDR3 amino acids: CASSVGGQGSSGQYF. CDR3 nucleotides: TGTGCCAGCAGCGTAGGGGGACAGGGAAGTTCGGGGCAGTACTTC. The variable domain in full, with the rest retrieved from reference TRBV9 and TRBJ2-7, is DSGVTQTPKHLITATGQRVTLRCSPRSGDLSVYWYQQSLDQGLQFLIQYYNGEERAKGNILERFSAQQFPDLHSELNLSSLELGDSALYFCASSVGGQGSSGQYFGPGTRLTVT.

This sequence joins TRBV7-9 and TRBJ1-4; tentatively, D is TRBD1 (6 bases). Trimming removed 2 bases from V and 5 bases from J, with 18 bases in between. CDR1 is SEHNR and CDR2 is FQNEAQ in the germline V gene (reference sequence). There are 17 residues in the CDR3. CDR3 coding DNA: TGTGCCAGCAGCTTATTTTCCCTGGACAGACTGAATGAAAAACTGTTTTTT. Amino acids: CASSLFSLDRLNEKLFF.